The entry that follows covers one T cell receptor beta chain sequence. What it binds is not known. The data were obtained in a study of T cell responses to AZD1222 COVID-19 vaccine. The study, taken as a whole, reports: Unmutated variant regions are reportedly targeted by nearly half of spike-specific TCRs.

Using immunoSEQ multiplex PCR, the repertoire was profiled, and TCRdb retains in-frame clones only, with some absent. This sample carries more than 95,000 clones, over 75% of them seen once, and the ten largest clones take 6.5% to 8.5%. The CDR3 is 13 amino acids. V was trimmed by 4 bases and J by 1 base, leaving 7 bases between them. The germline gives CDR1 SNHLY, CDR2 FYNNEI. The clonotype comes from an adult in good health. The material was peripheral blood, obtained on day 0 of AZD1222 vaccination. This chain links TRBV2 with TRBJ1-1, with no clear D. DNA for the CDR3: TGTGCCAGCAGTGGGATGTGGAACACTGAAGCTTTCTTT. This sequence encodes CASSGMWNTEAFF.